This paragraph covers one T cell receptor (beta chain) sequence. Its antigen remains unidentified. This sample was taken from a study of cytomegalovirus exposure and HLA in healthy donors. Notes on the study in general: Reported performance of the classifier showed diagnosis of cytomegalovirus status with high specificity and sensitivity. By a later analysis, the bulk of CMV-associated TCR beta chains appeared HLA-restricted. Rare TCR sequences predominated, though certain public TCRs were found in many donors.

The PCR ran on 60 Vbeta and 13 Jbeta primers. Per the original methods: Later reanalysis found roughly 80 million unique TCR beta chains, around 11 million of them shared. TCRdb's table, derived via immunoSEQ multiplex PCR, lists solely in-frame clones and lacks some. V, J and clone size are those of that table, while D and trimming were read from the DNA. The sample holds approximately 110,000 clones, around two thirds seen once. From germline, CDR1 is SGHRS and CDR2 YFSETQ. The V gene end was trimmed by 4 bases and the J gene end by 5 bases; junction bases not matched to a gene: 14. The length of the CDR3 is 17 residues.

The source material was PBMCs. This chain connects TRBV5-1 to TRBJ2-2, with TRBD2 identical over 7 bases. The origin of this receptor is a man aged 45-65 years in good health and CMV-seropositive. CDR3 protein: CASSPTGGSGETGELFF. Here the CDR3 DNA reads TGCGCCAGCAGCCCGACGGGGGGTAGTGGAGAAACCGGGGAGCTGTTTTTT. Using reference TRBV5-1 and TRBJ2-2 for the parts outside the CDR3, the full variable domain is KAGVTQTPRYLIKTRGQQVTLSCSPISGHRSVSWYQQTPGQGLQFLFEYFSETQRNKGNFPGRFSGRQFSNSRSEMNVSTLELGDSALYLCASSPTGGSGETGELFFGEGSRLTVL.